A single sample gave rise to the 32 T cell receptor beta chains below, sequenced in a study of cytomegalovirus exposure and HLA in healthy donors. The study ran its PCR with 60 Vbeta and 13 Jbeta primers. The repertoire was sequenced with immunoSEQ multiplex PCR; TCRdb's copy has only in-frame clones and lacks some. The sample carries a few hundred thousand clones, roughly 80% recorded once. Material for sequencing was PBMCs. The receptor set was obtained from a man between 40 and 49 years old in good health and CMV-seronegative.

This rearrangement joins TRBV7-3 to TRBJ2-3; 9 positions agree with TRBD2. Germline-derived CDR1 and CDR2 are SGHTA and FQGTGA. V was clipped by 8 bases and J by 2 bases; unmatched bases: 5. There are 14 residues in the CDR3. Here the CDR3 DNA reads TGTGCCAGCTCCCGGACTAGCGCCACAGATACGCAGTATTTT. This encodes CASSRTSATDTQYF.

J is TRBJ2-7 and V is TRBV6-1, with TRBD1 matching over 9 bases. V lost 2 bases to trimming and J lost 3 bases; unmatched junction nucleotides: 14. The CDR3 has 18 residues. The V gene's germline CDR1 is MNHNS and CDR2 SASEGT. CDR3: CASSERPPGTGTGYEQYF. In nucleotides, the CDR3 is TGTGCCAGCAGTGAAAGGCCTCCCGGGACAGGGACGGGCTACGAGCAGTACTTC.

This rearrangement joins TRBV28 to TRBJ2-1, with 10 positions matching TRBD2. V lost 3 bases and J lost 5; bases outside the gene matches: 7. Looked up from germline, CDR1 is MDHEN and CDR2 is SYDVKM. There are 16 residues in the CDR3. Here the CDR3 DNA reads TGTGCCAGCAGTTTGGTTATAGGACTAGCGGACAATGAGCAGTTCTTC. Its translation is CASSLVIGLADNEQFF.

This chain joins TRBV2 and TRBJ1-5; 8 bases match TRBD1. This CDR3 is 14 amino acids long. Germline V gene lookup returns CDR1 SNHLY and CDR2 FYNNEI. Trimming removed 5 bases from V and 7 bases from J; junction bases left unmatched: 7. CDR3 nucleotides: TGTGCCAGCAGTAAAAACAGGGGGGACCAGCCCCAGCATTTT. It is translated as CASSKNRGDQPQHF.

The genes are TRBV11-3 and TRBJ1-1; no reliable D call. CDR3 size: 13 residues. CDR1 is SGHNT, CDR2 YENEEA, per germline. V lost 5 bases and J lost 3, with 10 bases in between. This chain's CDR3 is CASSPNSYTEAFF. The DNA of the CDR3 is TGTGCCAGCAGCCCCAATAGTTACACTGAAGCTTTCTTT.

The chain has TRBV7-9 and TRBJ1-2; D is perhaps TRBD1 (5 bases). The V end was cut by 5 bases, the J end by 4 bases, with 14 bases between. The V gene's germline CDR1 is SEHNR and CDR2 FQNEAQ (reference sequence). The CDR3 extends over 14 amino acids. CDR3 bases: TGTGCCAGCAGCCACCCGATCACAGGCTATGGCTACACCTTC. It codes for CASSHPITGYGYTF.

This rearrangement joins TRBV14 to TRBJ1-1; D not certain. This CDR3 contains 14 residues. CDR1 SGHDN and CDR2 FVKESK come from the germline V gene. The V gene lost 3 bases and the J gene lost 3 bases, with 11 bases spanning the gap. The CDR3 spells CASSHVSKYTEAFF. For the CDR3, the DNA is TGTGCCAGCAGCCACGTGAGTAAATACACTGAAGCTTTCTTT.

The chain combines TRBV9 with TRBJ2-5; 16 bases are a match to TRBD2. V trimming: 2 bases; J trimming: 3 bases; junction bases outside the gene matches: 1. This CDR3 comprises 16 residues. The germline V gene has CDR1 SGDLS and CDR2 YYNGEE. For the CDR3, the DNA is TGTGCCAGCAGCGTTGGGACTAGCGGGGGGGAAGAGACCCAGTACTTC. It is translated as CASSVGTSGGEETQYF.

The V call is TRBV19, the J call TRBJ2-1, with 10 nucleotides matching TRBD2. J gave up 7 bases and V 1 base, and 4 bases lay outside the gene matches. This CDR3 is built from 15 residues. Germline-derived CDR1 and CDR2 are LNHDA and SQIVND (reference sequence). Here the CDR3 DNA reads TGTGCCAGTAGTATAGGTAGCGGGGGGTGGAATGAGCAGTTCTTC. Translation: CASSIGSGGWNEQFF.

The V and J genes are TRBV27 and TRBJ2-1; 8 bases map to TRBD2. J gave up 8 bases and V 2 bases, and 5 bases lay outside the gene matches. CDR3 size: 14 residues. CDR1 MNHEY and CDR2 SMNVEV come from the germline V gene (reference sequence). The CDR3 bases are TGTGCCAGCAGTTTAGCGGGAGGATTGGATGAGCAGTTCTTC. It yields the protein CASSLAGGLDEQFF.

The DNA for the CDR3 is TGTGCCAGTAGCGGGCCCGGGACAGGGTACAATCAGCCCCAGCATTTT. This encodes CASSGPGTGYNQPQHF. The J gene is TRBJ1-5, the V gene TRBV19; 9 positions agree with TRBD1. CDR1 LNHDA and CDR2 SQIVND come from the germline V gene (reference sequence). This CDR3 is 16 amino acids long. Trimming took 6 bases from V and 3 from J; bases not matched to a gene: 9. Looking up the rest from reference TRBV19 and TRBJ1-5 gives the full variable domain: DGGITQSPKYLFRKEGQNVTLSCEQNLNHDAMYWYRQDPGQGLRLIYYSQIVNDFQKGDIAEGYSVSREKKESFPLTVTSAQKNPTAFYLCASSGPGTGYNQPQHFGDGTRLSIL.

The gene calls are TRBV27 and TRBJ2-3; a possible D gene is TRBD2 (6 bases). Germline V gene data show CDR1 as MNHEY and CDR2 as SMNVEV (reference sequence). The CDR3 length is 16 residues. V was shortened by 0 bases and J by 3 bases, with 13 bases between the two germline ends. DNA of the CDR3: TGTGCCAGCAGTTTATCGATCGGGGGAGGAACAGATACGCAGTATTTT. Its protein product is CASSLSIGGGTDTQYF.

This chain links TRBV29-1 with TRBJ1-1, with 12 positions matching TRBD1. J gave up 6 bases and V 7 bases, and 6 bases lay outside the gene matches. The length of the CDR3 is 13 residues. From germline, CDR1 is SQVTM and CDR2 ANQGSEA. CDR3 sequence: CSARDRGLAEAFF. CDR3 bases: TGCAGCGCCCGGGACAGGGGGCTAGCTGAAGCTTTCTTT.

V is TRBV28 and J is TRBJ1-5; D is ambiguous. V lost 5 bases and J 7 bases, leaving 12 bases between the germline ends. The CDR3 is 13 amino acids. In germline, CDR1 is MDHEN, CDR2 SYDVKM. The CDR3 protein is CASSLSRRQPQHF. The DNA of the CDR3 is TGTGCCAGCAGTCTCTCTAGGAGGCAGCCCCAGCATTTT.

The chain recombines TRBV21-1 with TRBJ1-2; TRBD1 is the table's D call, not checked against the DNA. TRBV21-1 is flagged as a pseudogene. CDR3 length: 14 amino acids. The CDR3 DNA reads TGTGCCAGCAGCTGCGAACAGGGGCGCTATGGCTACACCTTC. Its translation: CASSCEQGRYGYTF.

This clone was recorded a few times. The V and J genes are TRBV15 and TRBJ2-1; 9 bases agree with TRBD2. The ends lost 5 bases at V and 7 bases at J; junction bases unmatched: 9. The CDR3 extends over 15 amino acids. Germline CDR1 LNHNV, CDR2 YYDKDF (reference sequence). CDR3 amino acids: CATSVSSGGWNEQFF. The CDR3 region has the DNA TGTGCCACCAGCGTGTCGAGCGGGGGGTGGAATGAGCAGTTCTTC.

This clone was observed a few times. The chain is built from TRBV5-6 and TRBJ2-5; 9 bases match TRBD1. The length of the CDR3 is 14 residues. CDR1 SGHDT and CDR2 YYEEEE come from the germline V gene. After removal of 4 bases from V and 5 bases from J, the junction contained 6 bases not matched to a gene. CDR3 DNA sequence: TGTGCCAGCAGCGCCTGGGACAGGGTTGAGACCCAGTACTTC. Translation: CASSAWDRVETQYF.

In DNA, the CDR3 is TGTGCCAGCAGTTTATTGACTCTGGCCGGGAACACCGGGGAGCTGTTTTTT. Encoded protein: CASSLLTLAGNTGELFF. The chain is built from TRBV27 and TRBJ2-2, with D uncertain. The CDR3 is 17 amino acids. V was pared by 1 base and J by 1 base, with 13 bases between. CDR1 and CDR2 from the germline V gene are MNHEY and SMNVEV (reference sequence).

V and J are TRBV7-2 and TRBJ1-2; D is unclear. The CDR3 spans 13 residues. Trimming left V 5 bases short and J 7 bases short, with 14 bases between. Germline loops: CDR1 SGHTA, CDR2 FQGNSA. The CDR3 reads CASSKSGRVGYTF. Written as DNA, the CDR3 is TGTGCCAGCAGCAAGAGCGGGAGGGTTGGCTACACCTTC.

The chain has TRBV2 and TRBJ1-1; D gene ambiguous. This CDR3 spans 14 amino acids. Looked up from germline, CDR1 is SNHLY and CDR2 is FYNNEI. Trimming took off 6 bases at V and 1 base at J, with 12 bases between the two ends. This CDR3 is CASREPVPNTEAFF. The CDR3 DNA reads as TGTGCCAGCAGGGAGCCAGTTCCGAACACTGAAGCTTTCTTT.

The chain combines TRBV7-9 with TRBJ1-5, with TRBD1 as a possible D gene (6 bases). The CDR3 spans 15 residues. The V and J ends lost 4 bases and 1 base respectively, with 11 bases between them. Germline V gene lookup returns CDR1 SEHNR and CDR2 FQNEAQ (reference sequence). The CDR3 reads CASSSHTGSNQPQHF. The CDR3 DNA follows: TGTGCCAGCAGCTCTCACACAGGGAGCAATCAGCCCCAGCATTTT.

This clone came up once. The junction does not match germline at one end; this may be a read error. The chain uses TRBV2 and TRBJ2-2; 10 bases fit TRBD2. The germline CDR1 and CDR2 sequences are SNHLY and FYNNEI. The CDR3 is made up of 15 amino acids. The CDR3 region has the DNA TGTGCCAGCAGGCCTACTAGCGGGAACACCGGGGAGCTGCTTTTT. This sequence encodes CASRPTSGNTGELLF.

The genes are TRBV30 and TRBJ1-6, with 7 positions matching TRBD1. Trimming removed 0 bases from V and 7 bases from J; junction bases left unmatched: 6. The CDR3 is 15 residues long. The germline CDR1 and CDR2 sequences are GTSNPN and SVGIG (reference sequence). Here the CDR3 DNA reads TGTGCCTGGAGTGTGGAGGGGGCTCGGAATTCACCCCTCCACTTT. Translated: CAWSVEGARNSPLHF.

The rearrangement joins TRBV19 to TRBJ1-5; 9 nucleotides agree with TRBD1. The CDR3 consists of 14 residues. Germline V gene sequence: CDR1 LNHDA, CDR2 SQIVND (reference sequence). Trimming at V came to 5 bases and at J to 10 bases, leaving 9 bases not matched to a gene. Written as DNA, the CDR3 is TGTGCCAGTAGTCCCGGGGACAGGGAAAATCCCCAGCATTTT. It encodes CASSPGDRENPQHF.

This chain connects TRBV7-9 to TRBJ2-3; 9 bases are shared with TRBD2. The CDR3 consists of 16 residues. The germline V gene encodes CDR1 SEHNR and CDR2 FQNEAQ (reference sequence). Germline trimming cut 3 bases from V and 5 bases from J; bases unmatched to any gene: 9. The CDR3 reads CASSLSLAGGQDTQYF. For the CDR3, the DNA is TGTGCCAGCAGCTTGAGTCTGGCGGGGGGGCAAGATACGCAGTATTTT.

Only one count was recorded for this clone. The chain carries TRBV4-2 and TRBJ1-2; TRBD1 matches 8 bases. Germline V gene data show CDR1 as LGHNA and CDR2 as YNFKEQ. Trimming cost V 4 bases and J 5 bases; bases outside gene matches: 9. The CDR3 has 15 amino acids. The CDR3 sequence: CASSRAQGAGYGYTF. CDR3 DNA: TGTGCCAGCAGCCGGGCGCAGGGGGCGGGATATGGCTACACCTTC.

This chain uses TRBV6-1 with TRBJ2-7; D unclear. Germline V gene lookup returns CDR1 MNHNS and CDR2 SASEGT. This CDR3 contains 15 residues. Trimming removed 2 bases at V and 3 bases at J, with 14 bases between. As DNA, the CDR3 is TGTGCCAGCAGTGAATCCCCTCTGGGCTTCTACGAGCAGTACTTC. Amino acids: CASSESPLGFYEQYF.

The V and J genes are TRBV14 and TRBJ2-3; 11 positions match TRBD2. The ends lost 2 bases at V and 6 bases at J; junction bases unmatched: 4. CDR1 SGHDN and CDR2 FVKESK come from the germline V gene. The CDR3 loop spans 15 amino acids. The CDR3 DNA reads TGTGCCAGCAGCCAACGACTAGCGGGGTATGATACGCAGTATTTT. Translated: CASSQRLAGYDTQYF.

This chain connects TRBV5-1 to TRBJ2-1; 7 nucleotides align to TRBD2. V was clipped by 0 bases and J by 2 bases; unmatched bases: 11. The CDR3 has 18 residues. CDR1 SGHRS and CDR2 YFSETQ come from the germline V gene. CDR3 nucleotides: TGCGCCAGCAGCTTGGGCGGGGACTACCTTTCAACCTACAATGAGCAGTTCTTC. Amino acid sequence: CASSLGGDYLSTYNEQFF.

This clone is a singleton in its sample. The genes are TRBV28 and TRBJ1-2; D possibly corresponds to TRBD1 (5 bases). The V gene lost 9 bases and the J gene lost 2 bases, with 19 bases spanning the gap. CDR3 length: 15 residues. Germline-derived CDR1 and CDR2 are MDHEN and SYDVKM. The CDR3 is CASSSDRLGNYGYTF. CDR3 nucleotides: TGTGCCAGTTCATCTGACAGACTCGGAAACTATGGCTACACCTTC.

The chain recombines TRBV5-1 with TRBJ2-2, with D possibly being TRBD2 (6 bases). The germline V gene encodes CDR1 SGHRS and CDR2 YFSETQ. Trimming took 3 bases from V and 3 from J, leaving 9 bases between them. The CDR3 has 14 residues. CDR3 nucleotides: TGCGCCAGCAGCTCCGGGACTCACACCGGGGAGCTGTTTTTT. This sequence encodes CASSSGTHTGELFF.

About this clone itself: One junction end disagrees with the germline gene, perhaps due to a read error. CDR3 amino acids: CASSSQGSTIYF. The CDR3 DNA follows: TGCGCCAGCAGTTCTCAGGGAAGCACCATATATTTT. This chain links TRBV5-1 with TRBJ1-3, with TRBD1 as a possible D gene (5 bases). The CDR3 totals 12 residues. Germline CDR1 is SGHRS and CDR2 is YFSETQ.